This T cell receptor beta chain was sequenced during a study of blood T cell repertoires in COVID-19. Study information: The United States, Italy and Spain were the sources of the acute and convalescent COVID-19 samples. PBMCs, B-cell-depleted T cells, or T cells were the source of the cDNA or gDNA that made up the material.

Germline CDR1 is GTSNPN and CDR2 is SVGIG (reference sequence). CDR3 size: 14 residues. V lost 3 bases, J lost 6 bases, and 18 bases lay in between. This clone turned up a few times. Repertoires were generated with immunoSEQ multiplex PCR, while TCRdb's copy carries only in-frame clones and drops some. The table includes approximately 280,000 clones, around 89% detected once. The TCR comes from a man aged 35 to 55 with acute or convalescent COVID-19. The specimen sequenced was peripheral blood. The V and J genes are TRBV30 and TRBJ2-7; D remains unclear. In DNA form, the CDR3 reads TGTGCCTGGAGCCCCCGCGGCCTGGTCGGCGAGCAGTACTTC. Protein: CAWSPRGLVGEQYF.